This note documents a single T cell receptor (beta chain) sequence. The target antigen is unknown. TCRdb reprocessed the 5' RACE reads with MiXCR, giving one entry per CDR3 protein. The data contain roughly 300,000 distinct CDR3 sequences, around 7.6% of them seen just once; the ten biggest clones take up roughly 15%. The data stem from a study of CD8 T cells in ankylosing spondylitis. General study points: Blood from ankylosing spondylitis patients appeared to carry a characteristic roughly 8-variant TCR beta motif.

The sequencing sample was made of blood, either unsorted or a sorted T cell fraction (not recorded which). The clonotype originates from a male donor with ankylosing spondylitis.

CDR3 bases: TGCAGTGCTAGAAGGGACAGCCGATTCACAGATACGCAGTATTTT. Translating it yields CSARRDSRFTDTQYF. V usage is TRBV20-1 and J usage is TRBJ2-3; 7 bases are shared with TRBD1. Germline loops: CDR1 DFQATT, CDR2 SNEGSKA (reference sequence). V shed 2 bases and J 2 bases; nucleotides not matched to a gene: 7. The CDR3 covers 15 residues.